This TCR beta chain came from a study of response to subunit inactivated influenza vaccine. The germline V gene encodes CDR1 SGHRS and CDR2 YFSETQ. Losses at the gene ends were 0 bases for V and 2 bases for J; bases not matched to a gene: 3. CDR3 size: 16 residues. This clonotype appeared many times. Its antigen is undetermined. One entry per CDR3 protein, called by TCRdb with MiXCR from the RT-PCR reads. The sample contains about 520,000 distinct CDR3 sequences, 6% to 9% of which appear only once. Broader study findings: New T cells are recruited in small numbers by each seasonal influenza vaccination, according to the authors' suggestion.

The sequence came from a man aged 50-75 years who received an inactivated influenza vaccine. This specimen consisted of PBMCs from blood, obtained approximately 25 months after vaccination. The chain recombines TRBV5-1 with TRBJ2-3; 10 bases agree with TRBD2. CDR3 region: CASSLALAGYTDTQYF. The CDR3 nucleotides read TGCGCCAGCAGCTTGGCACTAGCGGGATACACAGATACGCAGTATTTT.